A single sample gave rise to the 10 T cell receptor beta chains below, sequenced in a study of blood T cell repertoires in COVID-19. Using immunoSEQ multiplex PCR, the repertoire was profiled, and TCRdb retains in-frame clones only, with some absent. The sample carries roughly 150,000 clones, more than 65% recorded once. The specimen sequenced was peripheral blood. The receptor set was obtained from a woman aged 45-65 years with acute or convalescent COVID-19.

This chain links TRBV28 with TRBJ2-5, with TRBD2 identical over 10 bases. The CDR3 is made up of 14 amino acids. Germline V lookup: CDR1 MDHEN, CDR2 SYDVKM. Unmatched junction bases numbered 5, after V lost 6 bases and J lost 4 bases. This CDR3 reads CASSQSGRGETQYF. CDR3 nucleotide sequence: TGTGCCAGCAGCCAGAGCGGGAGGGGAGAGACCCAGTACTTC.

The chain employs TRBV24-1 and TRBJ2-4; TRBD1 matches 8 bases. J lost 0 bases, V lost 0 bases, and 3 bases had no gene match. The CDR3 sequence is 17 residues long. Looked up from germline, CDR1 is KGHDR and CDR2 is SFDVKD. The CDR3 coding sequence is TGTGCCACCAGTGATTTGGGGACAGGTGTAGCCAAAAACATTCAGTACTTC. This translates into CATSDLGTGVAKNIQYF.

The CDR3 region has the DNA TGTGCCAGCAGCTTTACAGGAGCAGATACGCAGTATTTT. It translates to CASSFTGADTQYF. The rearrangement uses TRBV11-2 and TRBJ2-3; a weak D match, TRBD1 (5 bases). Trimming removed 3 bases at V and 4 bases at J, with 8 bases between. CDR3 length: 13 amino acids. Germline V gene data show CDR1 as SGHAT and CDR2 as FQNNGV.

The genes are TRBV2 and TRBJ1-4; 7 nucleotides agree with TRBD1. V shed 4 bases and J 5 bases; nucleotides not matched to a gene: 7. This CDR3 spans 15 amino acids. The germline V gene encodes CDR1 SNHLY and CDR2 FYNNEI. The CDR3 DNA sequence: TGTGCCAGCAGTGGAGGGGGACAGCAGAATGAAAAACTGTTTTTT. This encodes CASSGGGQQNEKLFF.

The chain uses TRBV19 and TRBJ1-5, with D tentatively TRBD1 (6 bases). V was pared by 3 bases and J by 5 bases, with 11 bases between. Germline V lookup: CDR1 LNHDA, CDR2 SQIVND (reference sequence). This CDR3 has 14 residues. CDR3 nucleotides: TGTGCCAGTAGTATGGACAGAGGTGATCAGCCCCAGCATTTT. As protein: CASSMDRGDQPQHF.

This clone was observed once. The J gene is TRBJ1-2, the V gene TRBV6-5, with TRBD1 matching 9 bases. The CDR3 is 14 amino acids. Germline lookup yields CDR1 MNHEY and CDR2 SVGAGI. V lost 7 bases, J lost 8 bases, and 11 bases stayed unmatched. CDR3 sequence: CASTETGTGWGYTF. The CDR3 bases are TGTGCCAGCACCGAAACCGGGACAGGGTGGGGCTACACCTTC.

This rearrangement joins TRBV9 to TRBJ1-2; D is unclear. V lost 0 bases, J lost 2 bases, and 8 bases lay in between. Germline V lookup: CDR1 SGDLS, CDR2 YYNGEE. CDR3 length: 14 residues. The DNA for the CDR3 is TGTGCCAGCAGCGTAGGGGAGGGCAACTATGGCTACACCTTC. Translation gives CASSVGEGNYGYTF.

The rearrangement joins TRBV6-2 or TRBV6-3 to TRBJ2-7, with D perhaps TRBD2 (5 bases). Germline CDR1 reads MNHEY; CDR2 reads SVGEGT. This CDR3 is built from 15 residues. Trimming pared 5 bases from V and 0 bases from J, leaving 14 bases between. CDR3: CASSKLDSISYEQYF. The CDR3 region has the DNA TGTGCCAGCAGTAAATTGGACTCCATCTCCTACGAGCAGTACTTC.

The chain uses TRBV30 and TRBJ1-2; unclear D gene. Per germline, CDR1 GTSNPN and CDR2 SVGIG (reference sequence). The ends were cut back, 0 bases at V and 7 bases at J, with 9 bases in the middle. This CDR3 has 12 residues. CDR3 in amino acids: CAWSVNGVGYTF. CDR3 coding DNA: TGTGCCTGGAGTGTTAACGGGGTTGGCTACACCTTC.

The gene calls are TRBV20-1 and TRBJ1-5; D not certain. Per the germline V gene, CDR1 is DFQATT and CDR2 is SNEGSKA (reference sequence). The CDR3 runs to 16 residues. Trimming left V 3 bases short and J 2 bases short, with 17 bases between. CDR3 DNA sequence: TGCAGTGCTAGTATCGCCGGGTTCTATGGCAATCAGCCCCAGCATTTT. Translated: CSASIAGFYGNQPQHF.